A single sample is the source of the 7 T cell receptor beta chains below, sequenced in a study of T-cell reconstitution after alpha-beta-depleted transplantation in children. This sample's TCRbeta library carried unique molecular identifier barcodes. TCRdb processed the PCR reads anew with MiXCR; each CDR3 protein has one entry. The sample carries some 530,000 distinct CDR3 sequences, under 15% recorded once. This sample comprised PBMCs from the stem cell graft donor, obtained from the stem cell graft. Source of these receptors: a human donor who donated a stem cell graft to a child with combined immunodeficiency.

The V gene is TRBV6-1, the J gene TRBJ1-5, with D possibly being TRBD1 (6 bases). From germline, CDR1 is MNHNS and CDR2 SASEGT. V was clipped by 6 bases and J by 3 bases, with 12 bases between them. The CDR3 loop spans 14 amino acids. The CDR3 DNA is TGTGCCAGCAGGGGGAGGGGGATCAATCAGCCCCAGCATTTT. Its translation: CASRGRGINQPQHF.

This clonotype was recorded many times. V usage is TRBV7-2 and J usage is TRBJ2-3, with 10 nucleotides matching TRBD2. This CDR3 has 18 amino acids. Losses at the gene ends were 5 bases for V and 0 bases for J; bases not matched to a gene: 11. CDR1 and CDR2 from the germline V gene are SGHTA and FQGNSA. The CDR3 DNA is TGTGCCAGCAGCCGCATAACCCTAGCGGGAGTTAGCACAGATACGCAGTATTTT. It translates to CASSRITLAGVSTDTQYF.

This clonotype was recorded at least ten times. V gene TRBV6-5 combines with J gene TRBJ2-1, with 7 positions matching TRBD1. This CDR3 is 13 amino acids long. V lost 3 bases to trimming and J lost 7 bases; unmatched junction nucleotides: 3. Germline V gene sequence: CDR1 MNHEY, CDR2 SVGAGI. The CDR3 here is CASSYRGQNEQFF. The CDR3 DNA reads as TGTGCCAGCAGTTATAGGGGACAGAATGAGCAGTTCTTC.

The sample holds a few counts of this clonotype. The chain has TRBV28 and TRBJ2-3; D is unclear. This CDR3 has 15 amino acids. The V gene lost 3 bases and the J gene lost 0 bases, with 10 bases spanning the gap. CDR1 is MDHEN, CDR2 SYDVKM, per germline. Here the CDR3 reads CASSFEAASTDTQYF. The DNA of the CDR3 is TGTGCCAGCAGTTTTGAGGCAGCTAGCACAGATACGCAGTATTTT.

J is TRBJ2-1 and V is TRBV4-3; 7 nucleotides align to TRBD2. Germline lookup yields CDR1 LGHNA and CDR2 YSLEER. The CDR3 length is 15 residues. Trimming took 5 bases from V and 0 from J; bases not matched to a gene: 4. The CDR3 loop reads CASSGEGSSYNEQFF. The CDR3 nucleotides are TGCGCCAGCAGCGGGGAGGGGAGCTCCTACAATGAGCAGTTCTTC.

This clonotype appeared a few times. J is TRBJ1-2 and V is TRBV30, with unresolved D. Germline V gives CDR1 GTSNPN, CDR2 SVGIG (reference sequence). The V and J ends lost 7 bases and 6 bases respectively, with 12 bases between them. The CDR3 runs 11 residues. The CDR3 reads CASNFLDGYTF. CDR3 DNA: TGTGCCTCCAATTTTCTTGATGGCTACACCTTC.

Here the CDR3 DNA reads TGCAGTGCTAGAGGACCAACTAGCGGGAGGGACAATGAGCAGTTCTTC. Its protein product is CSARGPTSGRDNEQFF. This chain links TRBV20-1 with TRBJ2-1, with 13 bases identical to TRBD2. The CDR3 sequence is 16 residues long. Germline V lookup: CDR1 DFQATT, CDR2 SNEGSKA (reference sequence). J lost 5 bases, V lost 1 base, and 5 bases had no gene match.